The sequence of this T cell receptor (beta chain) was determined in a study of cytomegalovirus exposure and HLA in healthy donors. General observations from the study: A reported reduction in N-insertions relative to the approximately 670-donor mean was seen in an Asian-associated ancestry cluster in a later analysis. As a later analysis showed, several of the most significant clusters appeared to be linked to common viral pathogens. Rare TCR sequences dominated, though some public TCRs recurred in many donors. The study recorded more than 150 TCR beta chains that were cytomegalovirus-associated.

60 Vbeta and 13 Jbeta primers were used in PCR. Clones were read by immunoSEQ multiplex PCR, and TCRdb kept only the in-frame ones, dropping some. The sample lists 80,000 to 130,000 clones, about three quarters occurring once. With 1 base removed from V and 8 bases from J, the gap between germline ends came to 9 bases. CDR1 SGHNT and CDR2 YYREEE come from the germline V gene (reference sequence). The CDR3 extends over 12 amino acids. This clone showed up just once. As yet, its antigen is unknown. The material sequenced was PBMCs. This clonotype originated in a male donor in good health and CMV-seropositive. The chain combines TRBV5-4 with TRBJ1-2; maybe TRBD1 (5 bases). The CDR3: CASSLSGLGYTF. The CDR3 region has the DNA TGTGCCAGCAGCTTGTCAGGGCTCGGCTACACCTTC.